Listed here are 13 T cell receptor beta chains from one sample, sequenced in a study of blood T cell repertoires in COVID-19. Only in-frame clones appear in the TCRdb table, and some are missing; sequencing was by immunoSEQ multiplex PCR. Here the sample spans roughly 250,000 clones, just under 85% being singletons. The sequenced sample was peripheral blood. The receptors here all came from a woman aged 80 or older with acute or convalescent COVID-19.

The DNA of the CDR3 is TGCGCCAGCAGTCCCCCGGGACAGGGTCGGGGTAACTATGGCTACACCTTC. Protein: CASSPPGQGRGNYGYTF. The V call is TRBV23-1, the J call TRBJ1-2; 9 bases map to TRBD1. TRBV23-1 is sorted into the ORF group, with uncertain function. CDR3 length equals 17 residues. After removal of 4 bases from V and 1 base from J, the junction contained 10 bases not matched to a gene.

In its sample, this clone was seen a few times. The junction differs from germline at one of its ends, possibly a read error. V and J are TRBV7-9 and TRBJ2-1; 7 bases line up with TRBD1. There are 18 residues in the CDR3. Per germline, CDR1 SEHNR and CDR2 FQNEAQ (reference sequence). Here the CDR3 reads CASSLNRGRGLSYNEQFF. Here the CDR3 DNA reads TGTGCAAGCAGCTTAAATCGGGGTAGGGGGCTTTCCTACAATGAGCAGTTCTTC. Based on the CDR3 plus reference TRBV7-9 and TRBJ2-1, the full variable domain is DTGVSQNPRHKITKRGQNVTFRCDPISEHNRLYWYRQTLGQGPEFLTYFQNEAQLEKSRLLSDRFSAERPKGSFSTLEIQRTEQGDSAMYLCASSLNRGRGLSYNEQFFGPGTRLTVL.

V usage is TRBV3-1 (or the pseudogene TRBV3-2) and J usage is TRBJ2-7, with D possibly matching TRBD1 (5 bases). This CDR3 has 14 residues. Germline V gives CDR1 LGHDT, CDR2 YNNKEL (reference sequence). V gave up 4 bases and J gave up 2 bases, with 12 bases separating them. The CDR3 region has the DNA TGTGCCAGCAGCCCACCTGACAGACCCTACGAGCAGTACTTC. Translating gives CASSPPDRPYEQYF.

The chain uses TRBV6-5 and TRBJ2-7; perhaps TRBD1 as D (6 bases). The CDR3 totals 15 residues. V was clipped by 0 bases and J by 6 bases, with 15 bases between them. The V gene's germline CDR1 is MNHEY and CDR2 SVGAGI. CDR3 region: CASSYSRGAGVEQYF. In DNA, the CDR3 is TGTGCCAGCAGTTACTCGAGAGGCGCAGGGGTCGAGCAGTACTTC.

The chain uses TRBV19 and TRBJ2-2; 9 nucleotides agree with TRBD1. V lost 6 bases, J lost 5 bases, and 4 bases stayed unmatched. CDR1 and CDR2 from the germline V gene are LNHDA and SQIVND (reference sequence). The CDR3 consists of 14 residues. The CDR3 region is CASRLGQGTGELFF. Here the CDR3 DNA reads TGTGCCAGTAGACTCGGACAGGGGACCGGGGAGCTGTTTTTT.

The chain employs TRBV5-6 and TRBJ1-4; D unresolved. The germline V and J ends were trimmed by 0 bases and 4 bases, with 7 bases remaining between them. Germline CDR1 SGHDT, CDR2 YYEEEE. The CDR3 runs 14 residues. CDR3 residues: CASSLGRYNEKLFF. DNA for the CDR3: TGTGCCAGCAGCTTGGGCAGATATAATGAAAAACTGTTTTTT.

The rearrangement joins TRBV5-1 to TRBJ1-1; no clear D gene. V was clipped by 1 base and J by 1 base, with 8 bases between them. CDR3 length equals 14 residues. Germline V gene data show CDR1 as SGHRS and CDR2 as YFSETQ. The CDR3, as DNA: TGCGCCAGCAGCTTGTTATTCTCGAACACTGAAGCTTTCTTT. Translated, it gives CASSLLFSNTEAFF.

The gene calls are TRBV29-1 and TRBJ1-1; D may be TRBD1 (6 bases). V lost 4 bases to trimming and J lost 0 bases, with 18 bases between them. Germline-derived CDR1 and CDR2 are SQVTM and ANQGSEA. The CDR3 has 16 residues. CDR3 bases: TGCAGCGTTGGGGGATCCCTAGGACAGATGAACACTGAAGCTTTCTTT. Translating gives CSVGGSLGQMNTEAFF. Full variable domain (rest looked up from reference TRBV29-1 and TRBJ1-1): SAVISQKPSRDICQRGTSLTIQCQVDSQVTMMFWYRQQPGQSLTLIATANQGSEATYESGFVIDKFPISRPNLTFSTLTVSNMSPEDSSIYLCSVGGSLGQMNTEAFFGQGTRLTVV.

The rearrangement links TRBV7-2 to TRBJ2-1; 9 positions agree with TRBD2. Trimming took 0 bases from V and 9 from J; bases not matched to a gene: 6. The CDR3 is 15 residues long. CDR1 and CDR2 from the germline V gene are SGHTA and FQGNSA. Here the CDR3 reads CASSLASGGGTEQFF. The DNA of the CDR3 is TGTGCCAGCAGCTTAGCTAGCGGGGGCGGAACTGAGCAGTTCTTC.

In nucleotides, the CDR3 is TGTGCCAGCAGTTTGGGGGGGGTGGGCAATCAGCCCCAGCATTTT. The encoded protein is CASSLGGVGNQPQHF. The chain joins TRBV28 to TRBJ1-5; possibly TRBD1 for D (5 bases). The germline gives CDR1 MDHEN, CDR2 SYDVKM. The CDR3 length is 15 residues. V was pared by 3 bases and J by 2 bases, with 11 bases between.

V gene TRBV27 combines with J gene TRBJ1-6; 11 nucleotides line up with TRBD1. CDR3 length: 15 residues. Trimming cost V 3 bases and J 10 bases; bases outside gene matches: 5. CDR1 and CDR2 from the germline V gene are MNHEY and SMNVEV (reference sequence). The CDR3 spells CASSFRTGGASPLHF. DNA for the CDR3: TGTGCCAGCAGTTTCAGGACAGGGGGCGCCTCACCCCTCCACTTT.

CDR3 protein: CASSPGTTDNEQFF. The CDR3 DNA reads TGTGCCAGCAGCCCCGGGACTACCGACAATGAGCAGTTCTTC. J is TRBJ2-1 and V is TRBV27; 7 positions agree with TRBD2. There are 14 residues in the CDR3. V was clipped by 6 bases and J by 5 bases; unmatched bases: 7. Looked up from germline, CDR1 is MNHEY and CDR2 is SMNVEV (reference sequence).

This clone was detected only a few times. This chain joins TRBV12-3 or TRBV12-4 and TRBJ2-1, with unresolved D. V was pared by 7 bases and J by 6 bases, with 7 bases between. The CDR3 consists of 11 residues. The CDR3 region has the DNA TGTGCCAGCACCCGGAGCAATGAGCAGTTCTTC. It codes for CASTRSNEQFF.